Shown below are 32 T cell receptor beta chains from a single sample sequenced in a study of siplizumab effects on memory and regulatory T cells. Clones were read by immunoSEQ multiplex PCR, and TCRdb kept only the in-frame ones, dropping some. Seen here are 70,000 to 100,000 clones, roughly 96% observed once, and the top ten hold around 0.031%. Input material: naive CD4+ T cells sorted from blood. The receptors come from a human donor in good health.

The V call is TRBV20-1, the J call TRBJ2-1; the D is unclear. The CDR3 spans 11 residues. The ends were cut back, 4 bases at V and 9 bases at J, with 10 bases in the middle. CDR1 DFQATT and CDR2 SNEGSKA come from the germline V gene (reference sequence). Written as DNA, the CDR3 is TGCAGTGCTATTGGGGTGCCTGAGCAGTTCTTC. Translation: CSAIGVPEQFF.

The CDR3, as DNA: TGTGCCAGCAGCTTAGGATATTCACCCCTCCACTTT. This sequence encodes CASSLGYSPLHF. V usage is TRBV7-2 and J usage is TRBJ1-6; D is ambiguous. CDR3 length: 12 amino acids. V lost 1 base and J lost 8, with 3 bases in between. Germline-derived CDR1 and CDR2 are SGHTA and FQGNSA.

V usage is TRBV7-8 and J usage is TRBJ1-5; D unresolved. The CDR3 loop spans 16 amino acids. V lost 5 bases to trimming and J lost 2 bases, with 16 bases between them. Per the germline V gene, CDR1 is SGHVS and CDR2 is FQNEAQ. CDR3 residues: CASSPRTGGGNQPQHF. The CDR3, as DNA: TGTGCCAGCAGCCCTAGGACGGGAGGAGGCAATCAGCCCCAGCATTTT.

Notes on this clone: The identical CDR3 is also encoded by other nucleotide sequences in the sample. This chain uses TRBV28 with TRBJ1-6; D is uncertain. The CDR3 sequence is 12 residues long. Deletions cut 3 bases from V and 6 bases from J, with 3 bases between. Germline CDR1 is MDHEN and CDR2 is SYDVKM. As DNA, the CDR3 is TGTGCCAGCAGTTTTGGTAATTCACCCCTCCACTTT. Translated: CASSFGNSPLHF.

The chain carries TRBV10-3 and TRBJ1-1, with D maybe TRBD1 (6 bases). This CDR3 contains 12 residues. Germline values: CDR1 ENHRY, CDR2 SYGVKD. V lost 6 bases to trimming and J lost 4 bases, with 9 bases between them. CDR3: CAIRGASTEAFF. The CDR3 DNA reads TGTGCCATCAGGGGGGCGAGCACTGAAGCTTTCTTT.

This rearrangement joins TRBV18 to TRBJ1-2, with 7 bases fitting TRBD1. Germline V gene data show CDR1 as KGHSH and CDR2 as LQKENI. CDR3 length equals 14 residues. Germline trimming cut 5 bases from V and 5 bases from J; bases unmatched to any gene: 8. CDR3 loop: CASSTSGTAYGYTF. The CDR3 DNA reads as TGTGCCAGCTCAACCTCCGGGACAGCTTATGGCTACACCTTC.

The chain is built from TRBV6-6 and TRBJ2-7; D uncertain. V was cut by 7 bases and J by 0 bases, with 4 bases left in between. The germline gives CDR1 MNHNY, CDR2 SVGAGI (reference sequence). This CDR3 has 11 amino acids. The CDR3 DNA follows: TGTGCCAGCACTGACTCCTACGAGCAGTACTTC. This codes for CASTDSYEQYF.

This chain connects TRBV2 to TRBJ1-1, with TRBD1 as a possible D gene (6 bases). Deletions cut 7 bases from V and 5 bases from J, with 23 bases between. CDR3 size: 16 residues. Germline lookup yields CDR1 SNHLY and CDR2 FYNNEI. Here the CDR3 DNA reads TGTGCCAGCAACTACGGACCACAGGGACGAGAGACTGAAGCTTTCTTT. It yields the protein CASNYGPQGRETEAFF.

CDR3 nucleotides: TGTGCCAGCAGCTTGCCTGGGGCCTCTGGAAACACCATATATTTT. Protein: CASSLPGASGNTIYF. The chain employs TRBV5-6 and TRBJ1-3; weak D call: TRBD1 (5 bases). The germline gives CDR1 SGHDT, CDR2 YYEEEE. V was pared by 1 base and J by 0 bases, with 8 bases between. The CDR3 sequence is 15 residues long.

CDR3: CASSLGTPVDTQYF. The DNA for the CDR3 is TGTGCCAGCAGCTTGGGGACTCCCGTCGATACGCAGTATTTT. This chain uses TRBV5-4 with TRBJ2-3; TRBD2 is a possible D gene (5 bases). In germline, CDR1 is SGHNT, CDR2 YYREEE (reference sequence). Trimming took 0 bases from V and 6 from J, leaving 11 bases between them. This CDR3 region has 14 residues.

V usage is TRBV28 and J usage is TRBJ2-7; 7 bases map to TRBD1. The CDR3 runs 15 residues. V shed 6 bases and J 4 bases; nucleotides not matched to a gene: 12. Germline V CDR1 and CDR2: MDHEN, SYDVKM. The CDR3 DNA reads as TGTGCCAGCAGCTTACCCGGGACAGACAATTACGAGCAGTACTTC. Residues: CASSLPGTDNYEQYF.

J is TRBJ2-7 and V is TRBV5-1, with 7 nucleotides matching TRBD1. From germline, CDR1 is SGHRS and CDR2 YFSETQ. V lost 4 bases and J lost 9; bases outside the gene matches: 10. This CDR3 has 13 amino acids. The CDR3 DNA reads TGCGCCAGCAGCGCGACAGGGTGGACGGCGCAGTACTTC. This encodes CASSATGWTAQYF. The full variable domain, completed using reference TRBV5-1 and TRBJ2-7, is KAGVTQTPRYLIKTRGQQVTLSCSPISGHRSVSWYQQTPGQGLQFLFEYFSETQRNKGNFPGRFSGRQFSNSRSEMNVSTLELGDSALYLCASSATGWTAQYFGPGTRLTVT.

The sample holds one count of this clone. J is TRBJ2-3 and V is TRBV4-2; 14 bases line up with TRBD2. Germline lookup yields CDR1 LGHNA and CDR2 YNFKEQ. The CDR3 consists of 17 residues. The ends lost 3 bases at V and 1 base at J; junction bases unmatched: 3. CDR3 residues: CASSHPGLAGGTDTQYF. The CDR3 nucleotides are TGTGCCAGCAGCCACCCGGGACTAGCGGGGGGCACAGATACGCAGTATTTT.

V and J are TRBV6-5 and TRBJ1-1, with D maybe TRBD1 (6 bases). Trimming removed 7 bases from V and 2 bases from J, with 14 bases in between. The CDR3 runs 14 residues. Germline CDR1 MNHEY, CDR2 SVGAGI. The CDR3 sequence: CASTYGGRNTEAFF. The CDR3 DNA sequence: TGTGCCAGCACCTATGGGGGGCGAAACACTGAAGCTTTCTTT.

The chain combines TRBV6-8 with TRBJ2-7; the D gene is possibly TRBD1 (5 bases). The length of the CDR3 is 14 residues. The ends were cut back, 8 bases at V and 2 bases at J, with 16 bases in the middle. The germline V gene has CDR1 MNHGY and CDR2 SAAAGT. CDR3 nucleotide sequence: TGTGCCAGCTCCTTAGGGGCCCTTCCCTACGAGCAGTACTTC. Its translation: CASSLGALPYEQYF.

The V gene is TRBV5-1, the J gene TRBJ1-1; perhaps TRBD1 as D (6 bases). The CDR3 is 15 residues long. Germline CDR1 SGHRS, CDR2 YFSETQ. Trimming pared 1 base from V and 8 bases from J, leaving 18 bases between. The CDR3 loop reads CASSLNGGPMGEAFF. CDR3 DNA sequence: TGCGCCAGCAGCTTGAATGGGGGGCCCATGGGCGAAGCTTTCTTT.

J is TRBJ2-3 and V is TRBV7-3, with D unresolved. CDR3 length: 14 amino acids. V lost 0 bases to trimming and J lost 1 base, with 5 bases between them. The V gene's germline CDR1 is SGHTA and CDR2 FQGTGA. The DNA of the CDR3 is TGTGCCAGCAGCTTAACTCCCGGCACAGATACGCAGTATTTT. It specifies CASSLTPGTDTQYF.

This clone was counted once. The chain links TRBV7-2 to TRBJ2-1; 7 nucleotides match TRBD1. Losses at the gene ends were 5 bases for V and 5 bases for J; bases not matched to a gene: 9. Per the germline V gene, CDR1 is SGHTA and CDR2 is FQGNSA. The CDR3 has 15 residues. CDR3 in amino acids: CASSPSGQLDNEQFF. CDR3 nucleotides: TGTGCCAGCAGCCCGTCGGGACAGCTAGACAATGAGCAGTTCTTC.

The V call is TRBV7-3, the J call TRBJ2-1; D is unclear. V shed 4 bases and J shed 9 bases, with 13 bases lying between them. Germline V lookup: CDR1 SGHTA, CDR2 FQGTGA. The CDR3 spans 13 residues. CDR3 loop: CASSSLDVAEQFF. The CDR3 nucleotides read TGTGCCAGCAGCTCCCTAGACGTAGCTGAGCAGTTCTTC.

The chain combines TRBV7-8 with TRBJ2-2; TRBD2 agrees at 11 bases. Germline lookup yields CDR1 SGHVS and CDR2 FQNEAQ. The CDR3 loop spans 16 amino acids. The V segment lost 8 bases and the J segment 4 bases; nucleotides outside the gene matches: 9. The CDR3 DNA reads TGTGCCAGCGTAAATAGCGGGGGGGCCGGCACCGGGGAGCTGTTTTTT. Translating gives CASVNSGGAGTGELFF.

The rearrangement uses TRBV9 and TRBJ2-5; 11 bases align to TRBD2. The V and J ends lost 0 bases and 5 bases, in that order; junction bases with no gene match: 9. Germline CDR1 is SGDLS and CDR2 is YYNGEE. This CDR3 is 17 amino acids long. This CDR3 reads CASSVARLAGFGETQYF. As DNA, the CDR3 is TGTGCCAGCAGCGTAGCGCGACTAGCGGGGTTCGGGGAGACCCAGTACTTC.

The chain couples TRBV9 to TRBJ2-1; TRBD2 agrees at 9 bases. CDR1 is SGDLS and CDR2 is YYNGEE in the germline V gene. The J segment lost 6 bases and the V segment lost 0 bases, leaving 10 bases of the junction unmatched. The CDR3 has 17 amino acids. This CDR3 reads CASSVAPGASGVNEQFF. The CDR3 DNA sequence: TGTGCCAGCAGCGTAGCCCCTGGGGCTAGCGGGGTCAATGAGCAGTTCTTC. The complete variable domain, with remaining parts taken from reference TRBV9 and TRBJ2-1, reads DSGVTQTPKHLITATGQRVTLRCSPRSGDLSVYWYQQSLDQGLQFLIQYYNGEERAKGNILERFSAQQFPDLHSELNLSSLELGDSALYFCASSVAPGASGVNEQFFGPGTRLTVL.

The chain carries TRBV6-6 and TRBJ1-1; D gene uncertain. This CDR3 region has 13 residues. The germline V gene has CDR1 MNHNY and CDR2 SVGAGI (reference sequence). Between the trimmed V and J ends, which lost 2 bases and 1 base, there was a span of 5 bases. CDR3 nucleotides: TGTGCCAGCAGTTACCTCAGGAACACTGAAGCTTTCTTT. Protein product: CASSYLRNTEAFF.

This clone showed up just once. The chain recombines TRBV6-1 with TRBJ1-1, with D possibly matching TRBD1 (6 bases). This CDR3 spans 13 amino acids. CDR1 MNHNS and CDR2 SASEGT come from the germline V gene. V lost 8 bases, J lost 2 bases, and 12 bases lay in between. The CDR3 coding sequence is TGTGCCAGCGGAGACAGGCGCAACACTGAAGCTTTCTTT. Translating it yields CASGDRRNTEAFF.

V is TRBV19 and J is TRBJ1-1; tentatively, D is TRBD1 (5 bases). The germline gives CDR1 LNHDA, CDR2 SQIVND (reference sequence). The CDR3 loop spans 15 amino acids. V lost 3 bases and J 1 base, leaving 12 bases between the germline ends. The CDR3 loop is CASSIQGRSNTEAFF. CDR3 nucleotide sequence: TGTGCCAGTAGTATTCAGGGCAGGTCGAACACTGAAGCTTTCTTT.

V is TRBV11-2 and J is TRBJ1-2; 7 nucleotides agree with TRBD1. V shed 5 bases, J shed 4 bases, and the junction held 7 bases outside the gene matches. The CDR3 extends over 14 amino acids. The V gene's germline CDR1 is SGHAT and CDR2 FQNNGV. CDR3 sequence reads: CASSPRDRVYGYTF. In DNA, the CDR3 is TGTGCCAGCAGCCCCCGGGACAGAGTCTATGGCTACACCTTC.

This sequence joins TRBV10-2 and TRBJ2-2; possible D gene TRBD1, 5 bases. The CDR3 consists of 15 residues. CDR1 WSHSY and CDR2 SAAADI come from the germline V gene. The V and J ends lost 6 bases and 5 bases respectively, with 16 bases between them. Written as DNA, the CDR3 is TGCGCCAGCAGAGGGGTACTCCCATCGACCGGGGAGCTGTTTTTT. It is translated as CASRGVLPSTGELFF.

In this sample, this clone turned up once. The chain has TRBV7-2 and TRBJ2-1, with D possibly TRBD2 on 6 matching bases. The V end lost 1 base, the J end lost 4 bases, and 11 bases lay between the germline ends. CDR1 is SGHTA, CDR2 FQGNSA, per germline. The CDR3 contains 15 residues. CDR3 DNA: TGTGCCAGCAGCTTAGGGCGGGGCCGATACAATGAGCAGTTCTTC. Protein sequence: CASSLGRGRYNEQFF.

V gene TRBV5-6 combines with J gene TRBJ1-4; possibly TRBD1 for D (5 bases). Germline lookup yields CDR1 SGHDT and CDR2 YYEEEE. The CDR3 runs to 17 residues. Deletions cut 0 bases from V and 5 bases from J, with 17 bases between. The CDR3 region is CASSLAWPGQGNEKLFF. CDR3 coding DNA: TGTGCCAGCAGCTTGGCCTGGCCAGGGCAGGGAAATGAAAAACTGTTTTTT.

The V and J genes are TRBV14 and TRBJ1-1; 10 positions agree with TRBD1. Germline lookup yields CDR1 SGHDN and CDR2 FVKESK. Germline trimming cut 0 bases from V and 5 bases from J; bases unmatched to any gene: 3. The CDR3 has 15 amino acids. In DNA form, the CDR3 reads TGTGCCAGCAGCCAAGAGGGACAGGGGCGTACTGAAGCTTTCTTT. Translated, it gives CASSQEGQGRTEAFF.

This rearrangement joins TRBV7-2 to TRBJ1-6, with D possibly matching TRBD1 (5 bases). This CDR3 region has 15 residues. Per the germline V gene, CDR1 is SGHTA and CDR2 is FQGNSA. Trimming stripped 5 bases from V and 0 bases from J, with 8 bases between. The chain's CDR3 is CASSRQSSYNSPLHF. CDR3 bases: TGTGCCAGCAGCCGACAGAGCTCCTATAATTCACCCCTCCACTTT.

The V call is TRBV6-1, the J call TRBJ2-2, with D perhaps TRBD1 (6 bases). Germline V gives CDR1 MNHNS, CDR2 SASEGT. Trimming shortened V by 5 bases and J by 4 bases, and 8 bases separated the two germline ends. The CDR3 totals 13 residues. The CDR3 protein is CASSSQGTGELFF. CDR3 sequence (DNA): TGTGCCAGCAGTTCACAGGGCACCGGGGAGCTGTTTTTT.